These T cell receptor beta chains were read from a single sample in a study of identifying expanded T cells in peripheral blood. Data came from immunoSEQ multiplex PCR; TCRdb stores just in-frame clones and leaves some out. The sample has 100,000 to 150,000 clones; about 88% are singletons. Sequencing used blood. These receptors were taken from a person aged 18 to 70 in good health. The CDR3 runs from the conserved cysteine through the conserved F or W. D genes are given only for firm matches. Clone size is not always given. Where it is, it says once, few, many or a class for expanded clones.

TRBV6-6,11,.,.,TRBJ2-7,CASSYSGEQYF,TGTGCCAGCAGTTACTCGGGGGAGCAGTACTTC
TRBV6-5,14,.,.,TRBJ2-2,CASSYGQITGELFF,TGTGCCAGCAGTTACGGGCAGATCACCGGGGAGCTGTTTTTT
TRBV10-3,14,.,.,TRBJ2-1,CAINPGKRNNEQFF,TGTGCCATCAATCCGGGGAAGCGGAACAATGAGCAGTTCTTC
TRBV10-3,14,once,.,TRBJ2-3,CAIKAGLGTDTQYF,TGTGCCATCAAAGCAGGGCTGGGCACAGATACGCAGTATTTT
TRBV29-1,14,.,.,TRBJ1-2,CSVDASSRGYGYTF,TGCAGCGTTGACGCCTCCAGCAGGGGCTATGGCTACACCTTC
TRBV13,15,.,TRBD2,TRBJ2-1,CASSLGLAGNNEQFF,TGTGCCAGCAGCCTGGGACTAGCGGGGAATAATGAGCAGTTCTTC
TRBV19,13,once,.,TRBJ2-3,CASSLRVRDTQYF,TGTGCCAGTAGTCTACGGGTCCGAGATACGCAGTATTTT
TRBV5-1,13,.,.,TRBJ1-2,CASSWDTSYGYTF,TGCGCCAGCAGTTGGGACACCAGTTATGGCTACACCTTC
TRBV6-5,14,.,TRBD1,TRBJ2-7,CASTSGTGGREQYF,TGTGCCAGCACTTCCGGGACAGGGGGCCGGGAGCAGTACTTC
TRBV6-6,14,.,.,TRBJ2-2,CASSSGAGTGELFF,TGTGCCAGCAGTTCGGGAGCCGGGACCGGGGAGCTGTTTTTT
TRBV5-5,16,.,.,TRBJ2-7,CASRDNRGSHPDEQYF,TGTGCCAGCAGGGATAACCGGGGCAGTCATCCGGACGAGCAGTACTTC
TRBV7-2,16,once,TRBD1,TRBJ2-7,CASSAAPGQRWREQYF,TGTGCCAGCAGCGCTGCACCGGGACAGCGGTGGAGGGAGCAGTACTTC
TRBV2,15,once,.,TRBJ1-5,CASSEWLGSNQPQHF,TGTGCCAGCAGTGAATGGCTCGGTAGCAATCAGCCCCAGCATTTT
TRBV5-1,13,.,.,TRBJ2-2,CASSLDGGGELFF,TGCGCCAGCAGCTTGGACGGAGGCGGGGAGCTGTTTTTT
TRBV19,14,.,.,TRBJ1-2,CASSSGGANYGYTF,TGTGCCAGTAGCTCCGGGGGAGCCAACTATGGCTACACCTTC
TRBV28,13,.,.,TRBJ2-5,CASTYENLETQYF,TGTGCCAGCACGTACGAGAATCTGGAGACCCAGTACTTC
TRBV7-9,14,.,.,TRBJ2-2,CASSFGTDSGELFF,TGTGCCAGCAGCTTTGGAACCGACTCCGGGGAGCTGTTTTTT
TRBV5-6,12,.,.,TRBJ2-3,CASSFFDNTQYF,TGTGCCAGCAGCTTCTTCGATAATACGCAGTATTTT
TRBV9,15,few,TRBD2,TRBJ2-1,CASSSQRGGLGEQFF,TGTGCCAGCAGCTCCCAGCGGGGGGGCCTGGGAGAGCAGTTCTTC
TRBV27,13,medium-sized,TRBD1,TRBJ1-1,CASSTPTGVEAFF,TGTGCCAGCAGTACGCCGACAGGGGTTGAAGCTTTCTTT
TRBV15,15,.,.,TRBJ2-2,CATSRTTAYTGELFF,TGTGCCACCAGCAGAACAACAGCTTACACCGGGGAGCTGTTTTTT
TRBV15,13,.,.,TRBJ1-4,CATSIGTNEKLFF,TGTGCCACCAGCATAGGAACTAATGAAAAACTGTTTTTT
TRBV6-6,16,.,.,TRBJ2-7,CASSLGLTSGAYEQYF,TGTGCCAGCAGTCTGGGACTTACGAGCGGCGCCTACGAGCAGTACTTC
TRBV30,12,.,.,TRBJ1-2,CALTTGNYGYTF,TGTGCCTTGACCACTGGGAACTATGGCTACACCTTC
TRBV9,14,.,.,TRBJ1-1,CASSVAGRDTEAFF,TGTGCCAGCAGCGTAGCAGGCAGGGACACTGAAGCTTTCTTT
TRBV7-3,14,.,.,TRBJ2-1,CASSPSGLVFEQFF,TGTGCCAGCAGCCCCAGTGGTTTGGTTTTTGAGCAGTTCTTC